A single sample is the source of the 8 T cell receptor beta chains below, sequenced in a study of Ad26.COV2.S vaccination and SARS-CoV-2 variants. The data were produced by immunoSEQ multiplex PCR, yet TCRdb's version contains in-frame clones alone and is incomplete. The table has about 350,000 clones, about 88% seen once. Treatment indicated: 15 to 20 received Ad26.COV2.S at low or high dose, single or two shots; about 5 received placebo; per-sample allocation not given. Sampling was done on day 63 after the first vaccine or placebo injection. The specimen was peripheral blood, collected in a trial of Ad26.COV2.S vaccine versus placebo. The receptors were sampled from a person aged 18-60 years who received the Ad26.COV2.S COVID-19 vaccine or a placebo.

This chain uses TRBV9 with TRBJ2-7; the match to TRBD2 covers 9 bases. V lost 0 bases and J lost 3; bases outside the gene matches: 4. CDR3 length: 15 residues. Germline V gene lookup returns CDR1 SGDLS and CDR2 YYNGEE. CDR3 sequence reads: CASSVGPREGYEQYF. CDR3 in DNA: TGTGCCAGCAGCGTAGGGCCGCGGGAGGGCTACGAGCAGTACTTC.

The chain is built from TRBV7-9 and TRBJ2-2; TRBD1 matches at 7 bases. The ends lost 3 bases at V and 1 base at J; junction bases unmatched: 5. The CDR3 spans 16 residues. Germline V gives CDR1 SEHNR, CDR2 FQNEAQ (reference sequence). CDR3 in DNA: TGTGCCAGCAGCTTTCGACAGGGTGAGAACACCGGGGAGCTGTTTTTT. Translated, it gives CASSFRQGENTGELFF.

J is TRBJ2-7 and V is TRBV19; no clear D gene. The CDR3 covers 15 residues. V was pared by 4 bases and J by 2 bases, with 15 bases between. Germline lookup yields CDR1 LNHDA and CDR2 SQIVND (reference sequence). The CDR3 reads CASSTSSQAPYEQYF. The CDR3 DNA follows: TGTGCCAGTAGTACCTCGAGCCAGGCCCCCTACGAGCAGTACTTC. The whole variable domain, remainder taken from reference TRBV19 and TRBJ2-7, is DGGITQSPKYLFRKEGQNVTLSCEQNLNHDAMYWYRQDPGQGLRLIYYSQIVNDFQKGDIAEGYSVSREKKESFPLTVTSAQKNPTAFYLCASSTSSQAPYEQYFGPGTRLTVT.

This clone appeared once. The CDR3, as DNA: TGTGCCAGCAGCAATCAGAGCTCCTACGAGCAGTACTTC. Encoded protein: CASSNQSSYEQYF. The genes are TRBV27 and TRBJ2-7; D is unclear. The CDR3 contains 13 residues. Germline assignment: CDR1 MNHEY and CDR2 SMNVEV (reference sequence). The V end lost 6 bases, the J end lost 0 bases, and 9 bases lay between the germline ends.

The genes are TRBV7-9 and TRBJ2-7; D is tentatively TRBD1 or TRBD2 (5 bases each). Per germline, CDR1 SEHNR and CDR2 FQNEAQ (reference sequence). The CDR3 runs 14 residues. V was cut by 2 bases and J by 5 bases, with 13 bases left in between. This CDR3 is CASSLRDGRNEQYF. CDR3 DNA: TGTGCCAGCAGCTTAAGGGACGGCCGGAACGAGCAGTACTTC.

The chain uses TRBV20-1 and TRBJ1-1, with D perhaps matching TRBD1 (5 bases). CDR1 is DFQATT, CDR2 SNEGSKA, per germline (reference sequence). The CDR3 has 11 residues. V was shortened by 0 bases and J by 11 bases, with 10 bases between the two germline ends. CDR3 sequence (DNA): TGCAGTGCTAGAGATCAAAGGGGTGCTTTCTTT. This codes for CSARDQRGAFF.

This CDR3 reads CASSPKGRDGIYYEQYF. As DNA, the CDR3 is TGTGCCAGCTCACCCAAGGGACGGGACGGGATTTACTACGAGCAGTACTTC. The rearrangement links TRBV18 to TRBJ2-7, with D possibly called TRBD1 or TRBD2 (5 bases each). CDR3 length equals 17 residues. Trimming cost V 3 bases and J 3 bases, with 21 bases left between them. The germline V gene encodes CDR1 KGHSH and CDR2 LQKENI.

This clone was detected once. The chain joins TRBV15 to TRBJ2-7; TRBD2 matches 14 bases. The CDR3 loop spans 20 amino acids. The ends lost 2 bases at V and 0 bases at J; junction bases unmatched: 12. Germline CDR1 and CDR2: LNHNV and YYDKDF (reference sequence). CDR3 residues: CATSRTLGTSGGDPSYEQYF. The CDR3 DNA is TGTGCCACCAGCAGAACTCTCGGGACTAGCGGGGGAGACCCCTCCTACGAGCAGTACTTC. The whole variable domain, remainder taken from reference TRBV15 and TRBJ2-7, is DAMVIQNPRYQVTQFGKPVTLSCSQTLNHNVMYWYQQKSSQAPKLLFHYYDKDFNNEADTPDNFQSRRPNTSFCFLDIRSPGLGDTAMYLCATSRTLGTSGGDPSYEQYFGPGTRLTVT.